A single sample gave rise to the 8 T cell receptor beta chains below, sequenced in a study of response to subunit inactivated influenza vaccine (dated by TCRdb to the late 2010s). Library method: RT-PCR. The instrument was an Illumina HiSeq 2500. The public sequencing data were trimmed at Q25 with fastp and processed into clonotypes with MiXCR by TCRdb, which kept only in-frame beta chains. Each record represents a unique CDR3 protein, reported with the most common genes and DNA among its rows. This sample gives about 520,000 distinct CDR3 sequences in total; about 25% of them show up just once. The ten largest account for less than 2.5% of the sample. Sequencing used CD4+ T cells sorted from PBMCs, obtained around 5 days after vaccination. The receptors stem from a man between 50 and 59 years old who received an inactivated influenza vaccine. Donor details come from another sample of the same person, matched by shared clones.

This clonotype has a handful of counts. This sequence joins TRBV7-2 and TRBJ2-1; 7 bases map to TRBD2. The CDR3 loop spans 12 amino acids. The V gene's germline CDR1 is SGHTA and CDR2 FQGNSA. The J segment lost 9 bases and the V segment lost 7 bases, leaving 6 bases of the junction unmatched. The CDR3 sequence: CASKAGSAEQFF. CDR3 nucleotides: TGTGCCAGCAAAGCGGGAAGCGCTGAGCAGTTCTTC. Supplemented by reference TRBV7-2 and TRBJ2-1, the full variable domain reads GAGVSQSPSNKVTEKGKDVELRCDPISGHTALYWYRQSLGQGLEFLIYFQGNSAPDKSGLPSDRFSAERTGGSVSTLTIQRTQQEDSAVYLCASKAGSAEQFFGPGTRLTVL.

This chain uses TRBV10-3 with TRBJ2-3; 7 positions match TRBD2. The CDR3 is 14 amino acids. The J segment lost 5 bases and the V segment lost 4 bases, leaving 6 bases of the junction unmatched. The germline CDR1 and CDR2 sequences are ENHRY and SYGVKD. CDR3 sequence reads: CAISGGGSLDTQYF. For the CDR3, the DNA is TGTGCCATCAGTGGCGGGGGTAGTTTAGATACGCAGTATTTT.

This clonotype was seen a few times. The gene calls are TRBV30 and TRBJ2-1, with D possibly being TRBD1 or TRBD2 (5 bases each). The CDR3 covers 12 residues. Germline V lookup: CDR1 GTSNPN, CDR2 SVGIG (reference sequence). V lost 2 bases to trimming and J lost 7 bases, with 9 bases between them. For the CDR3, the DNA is TGTGCCTGGAGTCTTGGGACGAATGAGCAGTTCTTC. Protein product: CAWSLGTNEQFF.

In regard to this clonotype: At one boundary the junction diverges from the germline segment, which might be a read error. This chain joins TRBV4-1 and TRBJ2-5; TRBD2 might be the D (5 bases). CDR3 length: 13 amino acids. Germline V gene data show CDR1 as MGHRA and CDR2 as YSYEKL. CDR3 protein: CAIGPGVQETQYF. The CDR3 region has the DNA TGTGCCATCGGCCCCGGGGTCCAAGAGACCCAGTACTTC.

In DNA, the CDR3 is TGCGCCAGCATGAAGACAGGGGGCTCCCAAGAGACCCAGTACTTC. It specifies CASMKTGGSQETQYF. The gene calls are TRBV5-1 and TRBJ2-5; 10 nucleotides agree with TRBD1. Trimming took 6 bases from V and 1 from J; bases not matched to a gene: 6. Germline CDR1 is SGHRS and CDR2 is YFSETQ. The CDR3 sequence is 15 residues long.

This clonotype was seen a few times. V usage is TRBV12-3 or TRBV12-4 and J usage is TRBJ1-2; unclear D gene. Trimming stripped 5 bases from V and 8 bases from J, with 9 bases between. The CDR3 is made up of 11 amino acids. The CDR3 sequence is CASSVNGGYTF. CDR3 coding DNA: TGTGCCAGCAGTGTAAACGGGGGCTACACCTTC.

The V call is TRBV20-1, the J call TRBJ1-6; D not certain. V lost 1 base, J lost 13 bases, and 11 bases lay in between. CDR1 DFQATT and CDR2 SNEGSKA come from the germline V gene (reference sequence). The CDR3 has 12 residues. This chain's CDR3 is CSARANGGPLHF. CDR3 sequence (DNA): TGCAGTGCTAGAGCCAACGGTGGGCCCCTCCACTTT.

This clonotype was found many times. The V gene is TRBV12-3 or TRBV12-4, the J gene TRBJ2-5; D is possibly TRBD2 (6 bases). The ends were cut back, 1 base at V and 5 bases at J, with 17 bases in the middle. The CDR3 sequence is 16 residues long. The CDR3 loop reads CASSLGLRGNLETQYF. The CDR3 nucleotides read TGTGCCAGCAGTTTAGGGCTCCGGGGGAATTTGGAGACCCAGTACTTC.